This T cell receptor beta chain was captured in a study of blood T cell repertoires in COVID-19. Overall study: Material from acute and convalescent COVID-19 was sourced from the United States, Italy and Spain. The analysed material was cDNA or gDNA that came from T cells, B-cell-depleted T cells, or PBMCs.

The CDR3 sequence is 15 residues long. Germline assignment: CDR1 SGHRS and CDR2 YFSETQ. Losses at the gene ends were 0 bases for V and 3 bases for J; bases not matched to a gene: 4. Original processing notes: Scientists estimated how many nucleated cells there were by amplifying reference gene primers. Measured with immunoSEQ multiplex PCR; TCRdb has only the in-frame clones, and not every one. V, J and clone size derive from that table, while D and trimming were established from the DNA sequence. The sample holds 270,000 or so clones, approximately 87% seen once. Seattle cases were enrolled at active infection and followed longitudinally.

The chain is built from TRBV5-1 and TRBJ2-7; TRBD1 aligns across 9 bases. Material for sequencing was peripheral blood. This TCR came from a woman in her twenties or thirties with COVID-19, enrolled during active disease. The CDR3 is CASSLGADRGYEQYF. The CDR3 DNA follows: TGCGCCAGCAGCTTGGGAGCGGACAGGGGCTACGAGCAGTACTTC.